The clone carrying this T cell receptor beta chain was recorded many times. Its matching antigen is unknown. The data were obtained in a study of T-cell reconstitution after alpha-beta-depleted transplantation in children. Whole-study results and caveats: The study reportedly traced alpha-beta T cells about two months after transplant to several hundred expanded graft clones. Diversity and T-cell counts at one year after transplant derived mostly from new T cells.

Construction of the TCRbeta library involved unique molecular identifiers. TCRdb passed the PCR reads through MiXCR, listing each CDR3 protein once. The data contain 250,000 to 300,000 distinct CDR3 sequences, nearly 8% of them singletons. The specimen comprised peripheral blood, sampled 360 days after TCRalphabeta/CD19-depleted stem cell transplant. The source of this sequence is a female patient between 2 and 15 years old who had a stem cell transplant for Fanconi anemia, so the T cells may come from the graft donor.

The CDR3 sequence is CASSFSLLEVGQETQYF. CDR3 in DNA: TGTGCCAGCAGTTTTTCCCTTCTTGAGGTGGGTCAAGAGACCCAGTACTTC. The V call is TRBV12-3 or TRBV12-4, the J call TRBJ2-5, with no clear D. V was trimmed by 3 bases and J by 2 bases, leaving 19 bases between them. This CDR3 is 17 amino acids long.